Listed below are T cell receptor beta chains from one sample, sequenced in a study of blood T cell repertoires in COVID-19. Sequenced by immunoSEQ multiplex PCR; TCRdb stores in-frame clones only, minus some. The table includes around 47,000 clones, approximately 87% detected once. The sample taken for sequencing was peripheral blood. The receptors here all came from a man aged 40-49 years with COVID-19, enrolled during active disease. CDR3s include the opening cysteine and the closing phenylalanine or tryptophan. Expanded clones are given a class, and other clones once, few, many or no size at all.

TRBV9	.	TRBJ1-6	CASSQVVGSPLHF
TRBV7-9	.	TRBJ1-1	CASSQQATVNTEAFF
TRBV6-1	.	TRBJ1-6	CASSEAWGDHPNSPLHF
TRBV25-1	.	TRBJ1-2	CASSAPLYGYTF
TRBV19	.	TRBJ1-1	CASRTGGGLEAFF
TRBV2	.	TRBJ1-2	CASREQGVNYGYTF
TRBV5-1	.	TRBJ1-2	CASSLVGQGKGYTF
TRBV7-9	.	TRBJ2-1	CASSLAQGNEQFF
TRBV18	once	TRBJ2-6	CASSPQAGLDGANVLTF
TRBV12-5	.	TRBJ1-6	CASAFDSSYNSPLHF
TRBV7-2	.	TRBJ2-5	CASSTGTGGETQYF
TRBV3-1/TRBV3-2	.	TRBJ1-2	CASSQTVGGAYGYTF
TRBV7-9	.	TRBJ2-2	CASSWETGELFF
TRBV9	few	TRBJ2-2	CASSDIYTGELFF
TRBV2	.	TRBJ2-3	CASRAISTDTQYF
TRBV5-6	.	TRBJ2-7	CASSFGASYEQYF
TRBV23-1	.	TRBJ2-7	CASSQAPGTSGTYEQYF
TRBV4-1	.	TRBJ1-2	CASSQRDKTYYGYTF
TRBV18	.	TRBJ1-1	CASSAASGGTEAFF
TRBV4-2	.	TRBJ2-7	CASSPSVAGETYEQYF
TRBV2	.	TRBJ2-5	CATSASGDAFETQYF
TRBV5-1	few	TRBJ2-2	CASSPGIYTGELFF
TRBV2	.	TRBJ1-5	CASSLRVGDQPQHF
TRBV6-1	.	TRBJ2-1	CASSDLGLAGPYEQFF
TRBV18	.	TRBJ1-4	CASSPGTATNEKLFF
TRBV7-2	.	TRBJ1-2	CASSLEQGINGYTF
TRBV7-2	.	TRBJ2-3	CASSLASSGAGQDTQYF
TRBV25-1	.	TRBJ2-7	CASIPLGGEKQYF
TRBV2	.	TRBJ1-2	CASSKQGANYGYTF
TRBV7-3	.	TRBJ2-3	CASSLGLAHTDTQYF
TRBV7-8	once	TRBJ1-6	CASSLALTGAGSPLHF
TRBV6-5	.	TRBJ1-5	CASRATGDSNQPQHF
TRBV7-9	few	TRBJ2-3	CASSFYSTDTQYF
TRBV28	.	TRBJ1-6	CASSLPGLPLHF
TRBV2	.	TRBJ1-2	CASSPTGGDNGYTF
TRBV7-2	.	TRBJ2-7	CASSLGSGGEQYF
TRBV20-1	.	TRBJ2-7	CSASPQTYEQYF
TRBV12-5	.	TRBJ1-2	CASGLAPRTANYGYTF
TRBV21-1	.	TRBJ2-1	CASSSPRDRGNEQFF
TRBV6-2/TRBV6-3	.	TRBJ1-1	CASSYVGRAEAFF
TRBV5-6	.	TRBJ1-2	CASSLAGFGYGYTF
TRBV2	.	TRBJ2-7	CASSGDSKYEQYF
TRBV2	.	TRBJ2-5	CASSEAARSEETQYF